This passage covers 12 T cell receptor beta chains from one sample sequenced in a study of human T cells and chemical hapten exposure. This sample's time point: patch test 3, about 24 weeks after DPC sensitization. The sample's treatment: therapeutic diphenylcyclopropenone sensitization with weekly scalp DPC. Each CDR3 protein is one row after TCRdb ran MiXCR on the RACE reads. Of under 200,000 distinct CDR3 sequences in the sample, approximately 30% were seen once. This sample comprised whole blood, obtained in connection with sensitization to the hapten diphenylcyclopropenone (DPC). All receptors derive from a young woman with alopecia areata. Some clones in this sample may be carry-over from other donors' samples.

The chain couples TRBV7-2 to TRBJ1-1; unclear D gene. Trimming left V 1 base short and J 4 bases short, with 10 bases between. The CDR3 is made up of 14 amino acids. Germline values: CDR1 SGHTA, CDR2 FQGNSA. The CDR3 sequence: CASSLGRKGTEAFF. CDR3 nucleotides: TGTGCCAGCAGCTTAGGACGTAAGGGCACTGAAGCTTTCTTT. Looking up the rest from reference TRBV7-2 and TRBJ1-1 gives the full variable domain: GAGVSQSPSNKVTEKGKDVELRCDPISGHTALYWYRQSLGQGLEFLIYFQGNSAPDKSGLPSDRFSAERTGGSVSTLTIQRTQQEDSAVYLCASSLGRKGTEAFFGQGTRLTVV.

The gene calls are TRBV27 and TRBJ2-7, with D maybe TRBD1 (6 bases). Trimming stripped 3 bases from V and 0 bases from J, with 9 bases between. CDR1 MNHEY and CDR2 SMNVEV come from the germline V gene (reference sequence). This CDR3 comprises 14 residues. The CDR3 coding sequence is TGTGCCAGCAGTTTTGGGGGCCCCTCCTACGAGCAGTACTTC. Its translation: CASSFGGPSYEQYF.

The chain uses TRBV27 and TRBJ1-2; D might be TRBD1 (5 bases). Per germline, CDR1 MNHEY and CDR2 SMNVEV (reference sequence). V dropped 6 bases and J dropped 7 bases, with 21 bases sitting between them. This CDR3 comprises 15 residues. The CDR3, as DNA: TGTGCCAGCAGGCCCTACGAGGGGAGTTATGGTGGCTACACCTTC. It is translated as CASRPYEGSYGGYTF.

The rearrangement joins TRBV28 to TRBJ2-3; D is unresolved. The CDR3 length is 15 residues. V lost 8 bases and J 3 bases, leaving 18 bases between the germline ends. Germline values: CDR1 MDHEN, CDR2 SYDVKM. The CDR3 is CASPPPGRWTDTQYF. In nucleotides, the CDR3 is TGTGCCAGCCCACCTCCGGGCCGCTGGACAGATACGCAGTATTTT.

This clonotype has a handful of counts. The chain couples TRBV4-2 to TRBJ1-4; D is unresolved. CDR1 is LGHNA, CDR2 YNFKEQ, per germline. CDR3 length equals 15 residues. V was trimmed by 1 base and J by 3 bases, leaving 9 bases between them. The CDR3 sequence is CASSQGGEANEKLFF. The CDR3 DNA reads as TGTGCCAGCAGCCAAGGAGGCGAGGCTAATGAAAAACTGTTTTTT.

The chain combines TRBV10-3 with TRBJ2-1; D ambiguous. The germline V gene encodes CDR1 ENHRY and CDR2 SYGVKD. The CDR3 contains 12 residues. With 7 bases removed from V and 5 bases from J, the gap between germline ends came to 9 bases. The CDR3 loop reads CAIMGINNEQFF. CDR3 nucleotides: TGTGCCATCATGGGCATTAACAATGAGCAGTTCTTC.

This clonotype was detected a few times. V gene TRBV20-1 combines with J gene TRBJ1-2; a weak D match, TRBD1 (5 bases). The CDR3 contains 14 residues. The V end was cut by 0 bases, the J end by 0 bases, with 8 bases between. Per germline, CDR1 DFQATT and CDR2 SNEGSKA (reference sequence). CDR3 nucleotides: TGCAGTGCTAGAGATTTAGGGGCTAACTATGGCTACACCTTC. Translating it yields CSARDLGANYGYTF.

This clonotype was seen a few times. The V gene is TRBV5-1, the J gene TRBJ1-1; a possible D gene is TRBD1 (6 bases). V lost 4 bases, J lost 6 bases, and 13 bases lay in between. This CDR3 has 13 amino acids. The germline CDR1 and CDR2 sequences are SGHRS and YFSETQ. This CDR3 reads CASSARGVAEAFF. In nucleotides, the CDR3 is TGCGCCAGCAGCGCCAGGGGAGTGGCTGAAGCTTTCTTT.

The genes are TRBV6-5 and TRBJ1-2; perhaps TRBD1 as D (5 bases). Germline-derived CDR1 and CDR2 are MNHEY and SVGAGI. The CDR3 covers 11 residues. Between the trimmed V and J ends, which lost 8 bases and 4 bases, there was a span of 8 bases. The CDR3 sequence is CASGTSYGYTF. CDR3 DNA: TGTGCCAGCGGGACGTCCTATGGCTACACCTTC.

V gene TRBV28 combines with J gene TRBJ1-2, with D unresolved. V lost 5 bases, J lost 7 bases, and 14 bases lay in between. CDR1 and CDR2 (germline): MDHEN, SYDVKM. The CDR3 contains 13 residues. CDR3 residues: CASSSGLKGGYTF. The CDR3 nucleotides are TGTGCCAGCAGTAGCGGGCTAAAGGGTGGCTACACCTTC.

This clonotype appeared many times. The DNA of the CDR3 is TGTGCCAGTAGTCCCTCAATGGCGGGAGGGGGGCCCTACAATGAGCAGTTCTTC. Residues: CASSPSMAGGGPYNEQFF. The chain is built from TRBV19 and TRBJ2-1; 9 bases agree with TRBD2. The trim removed 5 bases at V and 2 bases at J, leaving 13 bases unmatched. The CDR3 is 18 residues long. Germline CDR1 LNHDA, CDR2 SQIVND (reference sequence). The full variable domain, completed using reference TRBV19 and TRBJ2-1, is DGGITQSPKYLFRKEGQNVTLSCEQNLNHDAMYWYRQDPGQGLRLIYYSQIVNDFQKGDIAEGYSVSREKKESFPLTVTSAQKNPTAFYLCASSPSMAGGGPYNEQFFGPGTRLTVL.

The rearrangement uses TRBV15 and TRBJ2-5; D call uncertain. Germline-derived CDR1 and CDR2 are LNHNV and YYDKDF (reference sequence). The CDR3 totals 15 residues. Between the trimmed V and J ends, which lost 1 base and 5 bases, there was a span of 14 bases. In DNA form, the CDR3 reads TGTGCCACCAGCAGAGTCGGACCCGGAGAGGAGACCCAGTACTTC. Encoded protein: CATSRVGPGEETQYF. Filled out from reference TRBV15 and TRBJ2-5, the complete variable domain reads DAMVIQNPRYQVTQFGKPVTLSCSQTLNHNVMYWYQQKSSQAPKLLFHYYDKDFNNEADTPDNFQSRRPNTSFCFLDIRSPGLGDTAMYLCATSRVGPGEETQYFGPGTRLLVL.